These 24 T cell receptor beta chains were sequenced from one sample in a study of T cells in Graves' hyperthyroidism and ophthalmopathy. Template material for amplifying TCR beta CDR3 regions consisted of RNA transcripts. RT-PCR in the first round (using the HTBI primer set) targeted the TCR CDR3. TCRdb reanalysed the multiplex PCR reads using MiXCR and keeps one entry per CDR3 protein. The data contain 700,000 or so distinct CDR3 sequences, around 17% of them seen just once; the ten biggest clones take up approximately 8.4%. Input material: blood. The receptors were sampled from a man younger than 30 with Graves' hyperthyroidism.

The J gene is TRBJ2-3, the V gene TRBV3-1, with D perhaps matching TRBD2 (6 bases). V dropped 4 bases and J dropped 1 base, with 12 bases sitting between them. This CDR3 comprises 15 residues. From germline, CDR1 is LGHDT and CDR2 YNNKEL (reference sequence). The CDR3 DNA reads TGTGCCAGCAGCCCAAGACTAGAGGGCACAGATACGCAGTATTTT. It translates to CASSPRLEGTDTQYF.

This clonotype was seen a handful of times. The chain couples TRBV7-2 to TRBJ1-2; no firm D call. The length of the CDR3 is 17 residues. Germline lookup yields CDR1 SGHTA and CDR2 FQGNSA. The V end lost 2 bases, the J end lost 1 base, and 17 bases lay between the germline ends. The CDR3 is CASSLTGSRAYNYGYTF. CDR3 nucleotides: TGTGCCAGCAGCTTAACCGGGAGCAGAGCCTATAACTATGGCTACACCTTC.

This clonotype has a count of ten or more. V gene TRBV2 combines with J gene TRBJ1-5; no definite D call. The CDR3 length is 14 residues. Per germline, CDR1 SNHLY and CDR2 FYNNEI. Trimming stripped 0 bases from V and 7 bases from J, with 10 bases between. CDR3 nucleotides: TGTGCCAGCAGTGAAGCGCTTGAGTACCAGCCCCAGCATTTT. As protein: CASSEALEYQPQHF.

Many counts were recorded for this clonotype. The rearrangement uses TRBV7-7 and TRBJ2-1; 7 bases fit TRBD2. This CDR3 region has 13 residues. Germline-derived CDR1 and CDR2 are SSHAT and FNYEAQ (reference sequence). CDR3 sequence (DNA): TGTGCTGTAGCTCGCGGGAGATACAATGAGCAGTTCTTC. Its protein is CAVARGRYNEQFF.

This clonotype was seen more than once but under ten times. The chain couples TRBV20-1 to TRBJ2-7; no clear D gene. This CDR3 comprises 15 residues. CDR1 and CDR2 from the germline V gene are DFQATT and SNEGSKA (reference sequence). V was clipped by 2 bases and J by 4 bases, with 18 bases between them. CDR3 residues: CSARPTLRSQYEQYF. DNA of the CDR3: TGCAGTGCTAGACCTACCCTACGAAGCCAGTACGAGCAGTACTTC.

The CDR3 DNA sequence: TGTGCCAGCAGCTCCCGACTAGCGGGAGGGGAGACCTACGAGCAGTACGTC. It is translated as CASSSRLAGGETYEQYV. The rearrangement uses TRBV7-9 and TRBJ2-7; 14 nucleotides align to TRBD2. Germline loops: CDR1 SEHNR, CDR2 FQNEAQ (reference sequence). CDR3 size: 17 residues. Losses at the gene ends were 4 bases for V and 2 bases for J; bases not matched to a gene: 7.

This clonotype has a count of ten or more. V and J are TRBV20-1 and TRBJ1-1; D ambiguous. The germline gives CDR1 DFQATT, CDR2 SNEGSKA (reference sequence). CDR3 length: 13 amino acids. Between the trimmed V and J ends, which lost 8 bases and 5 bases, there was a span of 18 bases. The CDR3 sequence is CSPTSRWRTEAFF. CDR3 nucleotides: TGCAGTCCTACCTCCAGATGGAGGACTGAAGCTTTCTTT.

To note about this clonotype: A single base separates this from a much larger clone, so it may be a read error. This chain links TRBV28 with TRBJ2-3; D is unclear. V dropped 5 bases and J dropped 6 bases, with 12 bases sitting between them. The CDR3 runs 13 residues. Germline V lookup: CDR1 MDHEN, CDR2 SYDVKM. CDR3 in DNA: TGTGCCAGCAGTGTGAGGCCGGACGATACGCAGTATTTT. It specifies CASSVRPDDTQYF.

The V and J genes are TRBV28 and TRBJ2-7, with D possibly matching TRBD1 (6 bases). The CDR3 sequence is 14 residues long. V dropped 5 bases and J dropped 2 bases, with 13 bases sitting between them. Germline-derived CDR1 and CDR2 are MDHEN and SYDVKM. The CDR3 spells CASSEGVIPYEQYF. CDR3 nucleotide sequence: TGTGCCAGCAGTGAGGGGGTGATTCCCTACGAGCAGTACTTC.

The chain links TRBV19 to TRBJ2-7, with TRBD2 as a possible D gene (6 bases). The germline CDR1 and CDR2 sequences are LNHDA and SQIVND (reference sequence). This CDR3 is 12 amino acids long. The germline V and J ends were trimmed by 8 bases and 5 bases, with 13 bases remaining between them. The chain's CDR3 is CASVGGGDEQYF. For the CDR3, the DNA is TGTGCCAGTGTGGGAGGTGGGGACGAGCAGTACTTC.

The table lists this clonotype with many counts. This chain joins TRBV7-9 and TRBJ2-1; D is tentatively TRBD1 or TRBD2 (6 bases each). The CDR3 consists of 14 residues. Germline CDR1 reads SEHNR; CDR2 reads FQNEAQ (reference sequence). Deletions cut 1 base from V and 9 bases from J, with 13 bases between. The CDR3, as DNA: TGTGCCAGCAGCTTAGACCGCGGGACAATTGAGCAGTTCTTC. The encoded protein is CASSLDRGTIEQFF.

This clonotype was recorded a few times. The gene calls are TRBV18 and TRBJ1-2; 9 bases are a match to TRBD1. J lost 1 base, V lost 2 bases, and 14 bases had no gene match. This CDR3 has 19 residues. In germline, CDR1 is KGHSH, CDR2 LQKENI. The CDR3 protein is CASSPTLFRRTGVNYGYTF. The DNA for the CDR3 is TGTGCCAGCTCACCAACCCTTTTCCGTCGGACAGGGGTTAACTATGGCTACACCTTC.

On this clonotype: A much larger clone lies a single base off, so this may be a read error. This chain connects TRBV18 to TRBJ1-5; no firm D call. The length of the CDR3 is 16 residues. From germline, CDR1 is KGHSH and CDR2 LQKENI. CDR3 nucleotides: TGTGCCAGCTCACTAGAAGGTGGGTGGAACAATCAGCCCCATCATTTT. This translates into CASSLEGGWNNQPHHF.

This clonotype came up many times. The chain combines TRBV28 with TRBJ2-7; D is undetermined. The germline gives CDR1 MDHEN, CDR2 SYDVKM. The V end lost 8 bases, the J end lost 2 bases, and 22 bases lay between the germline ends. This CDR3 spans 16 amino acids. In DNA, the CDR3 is TGTGCCAGCCTAAGTTTAAGCGTTCCAAGGGCCTACGAGCAGTACTTC. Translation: CASLSLSVPRAYEQYF.

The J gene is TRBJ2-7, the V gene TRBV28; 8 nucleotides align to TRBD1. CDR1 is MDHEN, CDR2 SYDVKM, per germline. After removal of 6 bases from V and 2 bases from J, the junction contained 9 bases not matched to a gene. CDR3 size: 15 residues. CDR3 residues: CASSSWTGPTYEQYF. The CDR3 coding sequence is TGTGCCAGCAGCTCCTGGACAGGGCCGACCTACGAGCAGTACTTC. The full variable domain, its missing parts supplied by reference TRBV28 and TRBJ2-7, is DVKVTQSSRYLVKRTGEKVFLECVQDMDHENMFWYRQDPGLGLRLIYFSYDVKMKEKGDIPEGYSVSREKKERFSLILESASTNQTSMYLCASSSWTGPTYEQYFGPGTRLTVT.

The CDR3 bases are TGTGCCACCAGTTCATCCCAAGAGACCCAGTACTTC. Its translation is CATSSSQETQYF. This chain links TRBV24-1 with TRBJ2-5; no definite D call. The CDR3 sequence is 12 residues long. Trimming stripped 6 bases from V and 1 base from J, with 5 bases between. CDR1 and CDR2 from the germline V gene are KGHDR and SFDVKD.

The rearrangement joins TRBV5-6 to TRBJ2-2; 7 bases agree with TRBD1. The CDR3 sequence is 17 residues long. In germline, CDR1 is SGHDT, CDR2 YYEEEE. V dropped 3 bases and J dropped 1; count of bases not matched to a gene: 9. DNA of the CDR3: TGTGCCAGCAGCTCCTCAGGGGGATGGCTGAACACCGGGGAGCTGTTTTTT. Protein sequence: CASSSSGGWLNTGELFF. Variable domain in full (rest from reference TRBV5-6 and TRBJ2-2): DAGVTQSPTHLIKTRGQQVTLRCSPKSGHDTVSWYQQALGQGPQFIFQYYEEEERQRGNFPDRFSGHQFPNYSSELNVNALLLGDSALYLCASSSSGGWLNTGELFFGEGSRLTVL.

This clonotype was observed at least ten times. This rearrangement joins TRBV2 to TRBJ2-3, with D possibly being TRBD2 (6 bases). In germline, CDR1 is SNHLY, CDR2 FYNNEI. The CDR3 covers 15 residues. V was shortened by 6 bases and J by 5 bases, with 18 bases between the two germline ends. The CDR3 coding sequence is TGTGCCAGCAGCGCTAGCGCCGGGGTGGGAGATACGCAGTATTTT. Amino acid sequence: CASSASAGVGDTQYF.

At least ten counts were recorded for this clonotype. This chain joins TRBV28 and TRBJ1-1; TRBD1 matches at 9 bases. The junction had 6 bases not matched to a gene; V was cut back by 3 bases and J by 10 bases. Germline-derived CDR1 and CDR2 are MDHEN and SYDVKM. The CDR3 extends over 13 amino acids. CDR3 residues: CASSFGDRVGAFF. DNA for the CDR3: TGTGCCAGCAGTTTTGGGGACAGGGTCGGAGCTTTCTTT.

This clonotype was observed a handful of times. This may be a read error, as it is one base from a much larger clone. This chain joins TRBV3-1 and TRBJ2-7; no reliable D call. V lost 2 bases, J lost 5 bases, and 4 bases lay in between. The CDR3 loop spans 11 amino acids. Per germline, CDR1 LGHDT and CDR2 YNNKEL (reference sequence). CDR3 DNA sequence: TGTGCCAGCAGCCAAATCCACGAGCAGTACTTC. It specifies CASSQIHEQYF.

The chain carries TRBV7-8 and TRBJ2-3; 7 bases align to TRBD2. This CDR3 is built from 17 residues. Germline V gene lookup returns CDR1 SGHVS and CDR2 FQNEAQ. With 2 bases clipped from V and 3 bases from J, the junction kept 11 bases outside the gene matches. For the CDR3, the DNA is TGTGCCAGCAGCTTACGCATACGTTACGGGGGGACAGATACGCAGTATTTT. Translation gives CASSLRIRYGGTDTQYF.

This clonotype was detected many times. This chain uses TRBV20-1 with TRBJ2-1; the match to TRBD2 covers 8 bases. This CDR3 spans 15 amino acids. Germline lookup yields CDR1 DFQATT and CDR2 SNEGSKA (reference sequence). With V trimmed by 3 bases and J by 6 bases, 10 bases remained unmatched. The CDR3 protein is CSASGLAGRSNEQFF. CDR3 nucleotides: TGCAGTGCTAGCGGTTTAGCGGGAAGGAGCAATGAGCAGTTCTTC.

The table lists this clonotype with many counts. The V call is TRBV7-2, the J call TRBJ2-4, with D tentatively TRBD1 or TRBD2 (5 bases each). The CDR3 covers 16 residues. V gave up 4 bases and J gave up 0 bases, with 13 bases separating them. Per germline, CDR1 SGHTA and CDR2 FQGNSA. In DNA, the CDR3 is TGTGCCAGCAGCTCCCCCGGGACCTCAGCCAAAAACATTCAGTACTTC. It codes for CASSSPGTSAKNIQYF. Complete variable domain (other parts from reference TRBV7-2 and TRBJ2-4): GAGVSQSPSNKVTEKGKDVELRCDPISGHTALYWYRQSLGQGLEFLIYFQGNSAPDKSGLPSDRFSAERTGGSVSTLTIQRTQQEDSAVYLCASSSPGTSAKNIQYFGAGTRLSVL.

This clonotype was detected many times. For the CDR3, the DNA is TGTGCCAGCAGCCCAGGGTCGCCGGACGAGCAGTACTTC. Translation: CASSPGSPDEQYF. The gene calls are TRBV7-9 and TRBJ2-7, with D perhaps matching TRBD1 (5 bases). The CDR3 spans 13 residues. CDR1 and CDR2 (germline): SEHNR, FQNEAQ (reference sequence). Trimming cost V 5 bases and J 5 bases, with 13 bases left between them.